Listed below are T cell receptor beta chains from one sample, sequenced in a study of identical twins. MiXCR was run by TCRdb on the 5' RACE reads, yielding one entry per CDR3 protein. The sample records roughly 190,000 distinct CDR3 sequences, about a sixth being singletons. The sample also formed part of further work on T cells expressing NK-cell markers.

Input material: CD8+ T cells sorted from blood. These receptors came from a woman between 18 and 29 years old in good health. The CDR3 runs from the conserved cysteine through the conserved F or W. A D gene is named only where the DNA matches it firmly. A clone size is listed for some rows: how often the clone was seen (once, few, many), or a class if it is expanded.

clone size: few; D gene: -; V gene: TRBV12-3/TRBV12-4; J gene: TRBJ2-2; CDR3 length: 12; CDR3 protein: CASSLNQGELFF; CDR3 DNA: TGTGCCAGCAGTTTAAACCAGGGAGAGCTGTTTTTT
clone size: -; D gene: -; V gene: TRBV29-1; J gene: TRBJ2-5; CDR3 length: 13; CDR3 protein: CSVPQTTGETQYF; CDR3 DNA: TGCAGCGTGCCCCAGACAACGGGGGAGACCCAGTACTTC
clone size: few; D gene: TRBD1; V gene: TRBV2; J gene: TRBJ1-2; CDR3 length: 11; CDR3 protein: CASNRGYGYTF; CDR3 DNA: TGTGCCAGCAACAGGGGCTATGGCTACACCTTC
clone size: many; D gene: TRBD2; V gene: TRBV2; J gene: TRBJ2-1; CDR3 length: 14; CDR3 protein: CASSEVGGFNEQFF; CDR3 DNA: TGTGCCAGCAGTGAAGTCGGGGGGTTCAATGAGCAGTTCTTC
clone size: -; D gene: -; V gene: TRBV5-1; J gene: TRBJ1-6; CDR3 length: 14; CDR3 protein: CASSPWTGNSPLHF; CDR3 DNA: TGCGCCAGCAGCCCGTGGACCGGTAATTCACCCCTCCACTTT
clone size: few; D gene: -; V gene: TRBV7-6; J gene: TRBJ2-7; CDR3 length: 16; CDR3 protein: CASSLGQDEGSYEQYF; CDR3 DNA: TGTGCCAGCAGCTTAGGGCAGGATGAAGGATCCTACGAGCAGTACTTC
clone size: -; D gene: -; V gene: TRBV20-1; J gene: TRBJ1-2; CDR3 length: 13; CDR3 protein: CSARVEGGDGFTF; CDR3 DNA: TGCAGTGCTAGAGTAGAAGGAGGGGACGGCTTCACCTTC
clone size: few; D gene: -; V gene: TRBV9; J gene: TRBJ2-7; CDR3 length: 14; CDR3 protein: CASSAKGAVGEQYF; CDR3 DNA: TGTGCCAGCAGCGCCAAAGGAGCGGTCGGCGAGCAGTACTTC
clone size: -; D gene: TRBD1; V gene: TRBV12-3/TRBV12-4; J gene: TRBJ2-2; CDR3 length: 19; CDR3 protein: CASTGGTGGSIANTGELFF; CDR3 DNA: TGTGCCAGCACCGGGGGGACAGGGGGCTCCATCGCGAACACCGGGGAGCTGTTTTTT
clone size: -; D gene: -; V gene: TRBV11-3; J gene: TRBJ2-7; CDR3 length: 13; CDR3 protein: CASQQGRSYEQYF; CDR3 DNA: TGTGCCAGCCAACAGGGCAGATCCTACGAGCAGTACTTC
clone size: -; D gene: -; V gene: TRBV12-3/TRBV12-4; J gene: TRBJ1-1; CDR3 length: 11; CDR3 protein: CASSLKAEAFF; CDR3 DNA: TGTGCCAGCAGTTTAAAGGCTGAAGCTTTCTTT
clone size: few; D gene: -; V gene: TRBV29-1; J gene: TRBJ2-7; CDR3 length: 14; CDR3 protein: CSGGWSGGYDEQYF; CDR3 DNA: TGCAGCGGTGGTTGGTCTGGGGGGTACGACGAGCAGTACTTC
clone size: few; D gene: -; V gene: TRBV9; J gene: TRBJ1-2; CDR3 length: 13; CDR3 protein: CASSASLGHGYTF; CDR3 DNA: TGTGCCAGCAGCGCTAGTCTGGGGCATGGCTACACCTTC
clone size: many; D gene: -; V gene: TRBV10-3; J gene: TRBJ2-5; CDR3 length: 14; CDR3 protein: CAISETGFQETQYF; CDR3 DNA: TGTGCCATCAGTGAGACGGGATTTCAAGAGACCCAGTACTTC
clone size: many; D gene: -; V gene: TRBV11-2; J gene: TRBJ2-7; CDR3 length: 12; CDR3 protein: CASSLGTDEQYF; CDR3 DNA: TGCGCCAGCAGCTTAGGGACTGACGAGCAGTACTTC
clone size: few; D gene: -; V gene: TRBV7-8; J gene: TRBJ2-1; CDR3 length: 15; CDR3 protein: CASSLVEGHYNEQFF; CDR3 DNA: TGTGCCAGCAGCTTAGTGGAGGGTCACTACAATGAGCAGTTCTTC
clone size: few; D gene: TRBD2; V gene: TRBV9; J gene: TRBJ2-7; CDR3 length: 15; CDR3 protein: CASSPGTSGHYEQYF; CDR3 DNA: TGTGCCAGCAGCCCGGGGACTAGCGGCCACTACGAGCAGTACTTC
clone size: -; D gene: -; V gene: TRBV7-3; J gene: TRBJ2-1; CDR3 length: 14; CDR3 protein: CASSLGGGWNEQFF; CDR3 DNA: TGTGCCAGCAGCTTAGGGGGGGGCTGGAATGAGCAGTTCTTC